This TCR beta chain was retrieved from a study of cytomegalovirus exposure and HLA in healthy donors. Study information: Earlier results showed 90 million to 120 million unique TCR beta sequences derived from about 179 million T cells. Of 300 to 450 genotyped donors, about 81% clustered with self-reported Caucasian donors. General observations from the study: The study put 150 to 200 TCR beta chains on its list as cytomegalovirus-associated. Later findings reportedly placed an Asian-associated ancestry cluster below the approximately 700-donor mean for N-insertions.

The CDR3 sequence is 14 residues long. V lost 0 bases and J 5 bases, leaving 10 bases between the germline ends. Looked up from germline, CDR1 is SGHVS and CDR2 is FQNEAQ. As concerns this clone: What it binds is unknown.

Primers for the PCR totalled 60 Vbeta and 13 Jbeta. Produced via immunoSEQ multiplex PCR; TCRdb's table is partial and in-frame only. The sample records 150,000 to 200,000 clones, over 80% being singletons. Sample: PBMCs. The chain couples TRBV7-8 to TRBJ2-5, with TRBD2 as a possible D gene (5 bases). The source is a woman younger than 35 in good health and CMV-seronegative. CDR3 region: CASSLASSRETQYF. CDR3 DNA: TGTGCCAGCAGCTTAGCATCTAGCCGGGAGACCCAGTACTTC.